Presented here are 18 T cell receptor beta chains from one specimen sequenced in a study of T cells in Graves' hyperthyroidism and ophthalmopathy. There were TCR beta CDR3 regions amplified from RNA transcripts. The primer set for the first-round RT-PCR of the TCR CDR3 was HTBI. TCRdb re-called the multiplex PCR reads through MiXCR, storing one row per CDR3 protein. The sample has approximately 600,000 distinct CDR3 sequences; 14% to 15% are singletons. The sequencing input was blood. These receptors were collected from a woman aged 40 to 50 with Graves' ophthalmopathy.

The sample holds many counts of this clonotype. This rearrangement joins TRBV6-5 to TRBJ2-6; D not resolved. With 4 bases removed from V and 2 bases from J, the gap between germline ends came to 9 bases. Germline V gene data show CDR1 as MNHEY and CDR2 as SVGAGI. This CDR3 has 15 residues. This chain's CDR3 is CASSSHAAGANVLTF. The DNA of the CDR3 is TGTGCCAGCAGTTCCCATGCTGCTGGGGCCAACGTCCTGACTTTC.

The V and J genes are TRBV3-1 and TRBJ2-7; TRBD2 is a possible D gene (6 bases). The CDR3 is made up of 14 amino acids. V lost 1 base to trimming and J lost 4 bases, with 11 bases between them. Germline CDR1 reads LGHDT; CDR2 reads YNNKEL (reference sequence). The DNA of the CDR3 is TGTGCCAGCAGCCAAGGGGGGGAGGAGTACGAGCAGTACTTC. The encoded protein is CASSQGGEEYEQYF.

This rearrangement joins TRBV5-6 to TRBJ2-1; tentatively, D is TRBD2 (5 bases). V shed 2 bases and J shed 6 bases, with 18 bases lying between them. This CDR3 spans 16 amino acids. Germline V lookup: CDR1 SGHDT, CDR2 YYEEEE. CDR3: CASSFASARGGNEQFF. The CDR3, as DNA: TGTGCCAGCAGCTTCGCCTCGGCGAGAGGAGGCAATGAGCAGTTCTTC. Full variable domain (rest looked up from reference TRBV5-6 and TRBJ2-1): DAGVTQSPTHLIKTRGQQVTLRCSPKSGHDTVSWYQQALGQGPQFIFQYYEEEERQRGNFPDRFSGHQFPNYSSELNVNALLLGDSALYLCASSFASARGGNEQFFGPGTRLTVL.

This clonotype was detected many times. The chain combines TRBV5-6 with TRBJ1-2, with TRBD1 as a possible D gene (5 bases). This CDR3 region has 15 residues. Germline CDR1 is SGHDT and CDR2 is YYEEEE. V was shortened by 2 bases and J by 4 bases, with 15 bases between the two germline ends. The CDR3 spells CASSFWTNSGYGYTF. As DNA, the CDR3 is TGTGCCAGCAGCTTCTGGACAAATAGTGGCTATGGCTACACCTTC.

This clonotype was counted ten times or more. This chain uses TRBV7-8 with TRBJ1-2, with D unresolved. The V gene's germline CDR1 is SGHVS and CDR2 FQNEAQ. CDR3 length: 15 residues. The V and J ends lost 5 bases and 7 bases respectively, with 20 bases between them. The CDR3 loop reads CASSLSNIQSGGYTF. DNA of the CDR3: TGTGCCAGCAGCCTTTCTAATATCCAATCAGGTGGCTACACCTTC.

J is TRBJ2-5 and V is TRBV2; weak D call: TRBD2 (7 bases). This CDR3 has 16 residues. Germline CDR1 SNHLY, CDR2 FYNNEI. Trimming shortened V by 1 base and J by 2 bases, and 14 bases separated the two germline ends. In nucleotides, the CDR3 is TGTGCCAGCAGTGAAGATAGGGGGGGCCCTCAAGAGACCCAGTACTTC. Protein product: CASSEDRGGPQETQYF.

This clonotype was detected many times. The chain carries TRBV28 and TRBJ2-7; D uncertain. V lost 8 bases to trimming and J lost 6 bases, with 8 bases between them. The germline V gene encodes CDR1 MDHEN and CDR2 SYDVKM. The CDR3 spans 10 residues. The CDR3 DNA follows: TGTGCCAGCGGCGGAAGCGAGCAGTACTTC. Residues: CASGGSEQYF. Filled out from reference TRBV28 and TRBJ2-7, the complete variable domain reads DVKVTQSSRYLVKRTGEKVFLECVQDMDHENMFWYRQDPGLGLRLIYFSYDVKMKEKGDIPEGYSVSREKKERFSLILESASTNQTSMYLCASGGSEQYFGPGTRLTVT.

This clonotype was seen ten or more times. The genes are TRBV7-9 and TRBJ2-7; a possible D gene is TRBD2 (5 bases). V lost 5 bases and J lost 3, with 14 bases in between. Germline CDR1 reads SEHNR; CDR2 reads FQNEAQ (reference sequence). This CDR3 is built from 14 residues. DNA for the CDR3: TGTGCCAGCAGCCGTGAGGGCGGAGTCTACGAGCAGTACTTC. As protein: CASSREGGVYEQYF.

This clonotype was seen repeatedly, ten times or more. The chain employs TRBV6-5 and TRBJ2-2, with a possible D match to TRBD1 (5 bases). Trimming took 7 bases from V and 1 from J, leaving 13 bases between them. CDR3 length: 15 amino acids. Germline V gene sequence: CDR1 MNHEY, CDR2 SVGAGI. In DNA, the CDR3 is TGTGCCAGCAATCCGTACAGGAGGAACACCGGGGAGCTGTTTTTT. Protein product: CASNPYRRNTGELFF.

This clonotype came up many times. This chain joins TRBV7-2 and TRBJ2-7; 8 bases are shared with TRBD2. Per germline, CDR1 SGHTA and CDR2 FQGNSA. The V gene end was trimmed by 3 bases and the J gene end by 2 bases; junction bases not matched to a gene: 6. The CDR3 has 15 amino acids. The DNA of the CDR3 is TGTGCCAGCAGCTTTCTAGCGGGTGGGACCTACGAGCAGTACTTC. The encoded protein is CASSFLAGGTYEQYF.

This clonotype was detected ten times or more. V is TRBV6-1 and J is TRBJ2-7, with a tentative D call TRBD2 (6 bases). Trimming shortened V by 2 bases and J by 1 base, and 12 bases separated the two germline ends. The CDR3 consists of 15 residues. The germline V gene encodes CDR1 MNHNS and CDR2 SASEGT. The CDR3 bases are TGTGCCAGCAGTGAATCGGCAGGGAGGTCCTACGAGCAGTACTTC. Protein: CASSESAGRSYEQYF.

V gene TRBV4-1 combines with J gene TRBJ2-2; D unclear. With 1 base removed from V and 1 base from J, the gap between germline ends came to 4 bases. The CDR3 length is 14 residues. From germline, CDR1 is MGHRA and CDR2 YSYEKL. CDR3 sequence: CASSQVENTGELFF. In nucleotides, the CDR3 is TGCGCCAGCAGCCAAGTCGAGAACACCGGGGAGCTGTTTTTT.

This clonotype was recorded many times. The genes are TRBV12-3 or TRBV12-4 and TRBJ2-5; possible D gene TRBD2, 5 bases. V lost 8 bases to trimming and J lost 4 bases, with 8 bases between them. The CDR3 totals 11 residues. CDR3 sequence: CASSRAETQYF. The CDR3 coding sequence is TGTGCCAGCTCGAGGGCAGAGACCCAGTACTTC.

The sample holds a few counts of this clonotype. V gene TRBV5-1 combines with J gene TRBJ2-7; TRBD1 matches 8 bases. After removal of 4 bases from V and 2 bases from J, the junction contained 5 bases not matched to a gene. CDR3 length: 14 residues. Per the germline V gene, CDR1 is SGHRS and CDR2 is YFSETQ. The CDR3 region has the DNA TGCGCCAGCAGCCCGGACAGGGTAACCTACGAGCAGTACTTC. This gives the protein CASSPDRVTYEQYF. The full variable domain, its missing parts supplied by reference TRBV5-1 and TRBJ2-7, is KAGVTQTPRYLIKTRGQQVTLSCSPISGHRSVSWYQQTPGQGLQFLFEYFSETQRNKGNFPGRFSGRQFSNSRSEMNVSTLELGDSALYLCASSPDRVTYEQYFGPGTRLTVT.

This clonotype was recorded at least ten times. The rearrangement links TRBV28 to TRBJ1-5; D ambiguous. CDR1 and CDR2 from the germline V gene are MDHEN and SYDVKM. The ends were cut back, 7 bases at V and 3 bases at J, with 1 base in the middle. This CDR3 comprises 10 residues. The CDR3 region has the DNA TGTGCCAGCAACAATCAGCCCCAGCATTTT. The encoded protein is CASNNQPQHF.

This clonotype showed up many times. This chain connects TRBV6-1 to TRBJ1-5, with 8 bases aligning to TRBD1. V lost 4 bases to trimming and J lost 2 bases; unmatched junction nucleotides: 7. The CDR3 covers 16 residues. The germline V gene has CDR1 MNHNS and CDR2 SASEGT. In DNA form, the CDR3 reads TGTGCCAGCAGTGGACAGGGGTTTGTAGGCAATCAGCCCCAGCATTTT. Amino acid sequence: CASSGQGFVGNQPQHF.

This clonotype has a single count. J is TRBJ1-5 and V is TRBV5-1, with D unresolved. Germline V gene sequence: CDR1 SGHRS, CDR2 YFSETQ. The CDR3 runs to 13 residues. Between the trimmed V and J ends, which lost 0 bases and 7 bases, there was a span of 8 bases. CDR3 DNA: TGCGCCAGCAGCTTGGACAGCGACCAGCCCCAGCATTTT. Translation gives CASSLDSDQPQHF.

This clonotype appeared many times. The chain employs TRBV12-3 or TRBV12-4 and TRBJ2-7, with TRBD2 as a possible D gene (6 bases). The CDR3 runs to 15 residues. V gave up 3 bases and J gave up 0 bases, with 12 bases separating them. CDR3 sequence: CASSLGGPTSYEQYF. CDR3 nucleotide sequence: TGTGCCAGCAGTTTGGGGGGTCCCACCTCCTACGAGCAGTACTTC.